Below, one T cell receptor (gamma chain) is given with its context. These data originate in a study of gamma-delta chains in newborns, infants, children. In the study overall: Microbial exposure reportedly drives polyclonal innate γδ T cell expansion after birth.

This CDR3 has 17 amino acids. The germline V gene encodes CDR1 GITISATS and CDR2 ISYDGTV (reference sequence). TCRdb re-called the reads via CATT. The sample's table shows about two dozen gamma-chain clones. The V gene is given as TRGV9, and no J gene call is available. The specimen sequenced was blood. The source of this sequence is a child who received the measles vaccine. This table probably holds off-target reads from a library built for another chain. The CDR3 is CACDRVGDRGLTAQLFF. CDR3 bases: TGTGCCTGTGACAGAGTGGGGGATAGGGGTTTGACAGCACAACTCTTCTTT.